Below, one TCR beta chain is given with its context. Its target is not known. This sample was included in a study of regulatory T cells. The primer mix had 52 TRBV and 13 TRBJ primers. Assay used: immunoSEQ multiplex PCR; TCRdb lists only in-frame clones, some missing. The table has almost 30,000 clones, about 90% seen once. All CD3G-deficient patients showed autoimmunity, more severe in two. Patients aged 2 to 39 years had fewer naive T cells. Sorting split CD4+ cells into CD25-high CD127-low Tregs and CD25-low CD127-high conventional T cells. Germline-derived CDR1 and CDR2 are MNHNS and SASEGT. The CDR3 sequence is 14 residues long. Germline trimming cut 7 bases from V and 1 base from J; bases unmatched to any gene: 6. Whole-study findings and limits: Hydrophobic residues at CDR3 positions 6 and 7 were enriched in conventional CD4+ T cells of CD3G-deficient patients.

The chain carries TRBV6-1 and TRBJ1-1; TRBD1 aligns across 7 bases. This clonotype was obtained from a person aged 18 to 35 with CD3G deficiency. The material sequenced was conventional CD4+ T cells sorted from blood. Written as DNA, the CDR3 is TGTGCCAGCACACGGACAGGAGCGAACACTGAAGCTTTCTTT. It codes for CASTRTGANTEAFF.